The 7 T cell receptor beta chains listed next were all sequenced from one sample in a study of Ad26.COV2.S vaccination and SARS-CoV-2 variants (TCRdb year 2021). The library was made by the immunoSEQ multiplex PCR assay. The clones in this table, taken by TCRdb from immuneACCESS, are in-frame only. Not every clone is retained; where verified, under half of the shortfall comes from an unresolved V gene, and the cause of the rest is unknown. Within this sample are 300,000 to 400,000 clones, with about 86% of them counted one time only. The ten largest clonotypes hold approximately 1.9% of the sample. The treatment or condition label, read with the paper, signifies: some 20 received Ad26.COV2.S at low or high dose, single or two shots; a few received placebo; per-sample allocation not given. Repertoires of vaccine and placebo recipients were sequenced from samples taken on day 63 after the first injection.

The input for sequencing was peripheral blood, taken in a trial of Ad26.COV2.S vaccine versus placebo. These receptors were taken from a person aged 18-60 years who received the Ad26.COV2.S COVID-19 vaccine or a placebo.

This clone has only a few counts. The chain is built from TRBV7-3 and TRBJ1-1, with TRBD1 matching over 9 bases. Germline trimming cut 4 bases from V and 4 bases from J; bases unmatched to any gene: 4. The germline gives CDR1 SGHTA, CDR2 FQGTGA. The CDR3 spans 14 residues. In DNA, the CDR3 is TGTGCCAGCAGCTCACAGGGGGCGAGCACTGAAGCTTTCTTT. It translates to CASSSQGASTEAFF. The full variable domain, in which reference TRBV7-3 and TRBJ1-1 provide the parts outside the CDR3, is GAGVSQTPSNKVTEKGKYVELRCDPISGHTALYWYRQSLGQGPEFLIYFQGTGAADDSGLPNDRFFAVRPEGSVSTLKIQRTERGDSAVYLCASSSQGASTEAFFGQGTRLTVV.

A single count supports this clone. DNA for the CDR3: TGTGCCAGCAGCCCTGTAGGGGGAAACACTGAAGCTTTCTTT. Translated: CASSPVGGNTEAFF. The chain uses TRBV5-4 and TRBJ1-1; a weak D match, TRBD1 (6 bases). V was cut by 4 bases and J by 2 bases, with 12 bases left in between. Germline CDR1 and CDR2: SGHNT and YYREEE (reference sequence). The CDR3 extends over 14 amino acids. Complete variable domain (other parts from reference TRBV5-4 and TRBJ1-1): ETGVTQSPTHLIKTRGQQVTLRCSSQSGHNTVSWYQQALGQGPQFIFQYYREEENGRGNFPPRFSGLQFPNYSSELNVNALELDDSALYLCASSPVGGNTEAFFGQGTRLTVV.

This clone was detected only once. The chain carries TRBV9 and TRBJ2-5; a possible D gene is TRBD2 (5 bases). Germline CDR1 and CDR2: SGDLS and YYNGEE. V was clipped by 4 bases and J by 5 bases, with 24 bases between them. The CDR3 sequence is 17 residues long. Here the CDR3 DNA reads TGTGCCAGCAGCCCTGGGCCGGGGATGGGGATTCAGGAGACCCAGTACTTC. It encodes CASSPGPGMGIQETQYF.

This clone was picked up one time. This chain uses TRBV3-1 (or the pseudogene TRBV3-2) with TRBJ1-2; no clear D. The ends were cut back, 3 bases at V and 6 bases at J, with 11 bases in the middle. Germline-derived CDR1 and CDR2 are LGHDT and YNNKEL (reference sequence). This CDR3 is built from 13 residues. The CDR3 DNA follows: TGTGCCAGCAGCCAGGATTGGACGGATGGCTACACCTTC. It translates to CASSQDWTDGYTF.

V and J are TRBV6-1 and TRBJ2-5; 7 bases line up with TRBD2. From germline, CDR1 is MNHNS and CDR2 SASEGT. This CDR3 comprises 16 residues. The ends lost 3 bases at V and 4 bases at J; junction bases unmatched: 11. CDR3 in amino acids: CASSDSSGASRETQYF. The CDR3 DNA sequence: TGTGCCAGCAGTGATTCCAGCGGGGCTTCAAGAGAGACCCAGTACTTC.

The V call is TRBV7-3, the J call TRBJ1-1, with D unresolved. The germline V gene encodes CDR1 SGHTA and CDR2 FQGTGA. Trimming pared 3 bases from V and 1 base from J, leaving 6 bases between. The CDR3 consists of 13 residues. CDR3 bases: TGTGCCAGCAGCTTTGAAGGGAACACTGAAGCTTTCTTT. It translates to CASSFEGNTEAFF.

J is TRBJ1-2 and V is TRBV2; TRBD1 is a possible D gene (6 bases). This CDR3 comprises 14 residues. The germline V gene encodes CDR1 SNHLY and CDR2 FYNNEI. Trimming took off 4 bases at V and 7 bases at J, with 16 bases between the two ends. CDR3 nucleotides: TGTGCCAGCAGTGCTCTGTCTAGGGGGGGTGGCTACACCTTC. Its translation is CASSALSRGGGYTF.